Listed below are T cell receptor beta chains from one sample, sequenced in a study of CD8 T cells in ankylosing spondylitis. TCRdb used MiXCR to reprocess the 5' RACE reads, holding one entry per CDR3 protein. The sample has about 140,000 distinct CDR3 sequences; 7% to 9% are singletons. The sequenced sample consisted of synovial fluid, either unsorted or a sorted T cell fraction (not recorded which). These receptors were taken from a male donor with ankylosing spondylitis. CDR3s include the opening cysteine and the closing phenylalanine or tryptophan. Size tells how often a clone was seen (once, few, many) or the class of an expanded clone, and some rows leave it out.

clone size	V gene	J gene	CDR3 protein
few	TRBV6-2/TRBV6-3	TRBJ1-6	CASSYIPGAYSPLHF
many	TRBV5-6	TRBJ2-6	CASSLSLYSGANVLTF
-	TRBV25-1	TRBJ2-1	CVSSVAGGNEQLF
many	TRBV6-2/TRBV6-3	TRBJ1-5	CASSYVGVNQPQHF
many	TRBV3-1	TRBJ2-1	CASSQGVNEQFF
few	TRBV24-1	TRBJ1-1	CATSDRPEGEAFF
many	TRBV4-2	TRBJ1-4	CASSQDGFNEKLFF
many	TRBV20-1	TRBJ2-7	CSAWTSGSYEQYF
many	TRBV30	TRBJ1-2	CAWRAAGTQYGYTF
many	TRBV6-2/TRBV6-3	TRBJ2-1	CASDAGLTYNEQFF
-	TRBV11-2	TRBJ2-3	CASSGPGRGESTQYF
-	TRBV7-2	TRBJ2-2	CASSLNGQNTGELFF
many	TRBV28	TRBJ1-2	CASQEQGAIVYGYTF
few	TRBV20-1	TRBJ2-5	CSARDPGWTQYF
few	TRBV7-2	TRBJ2-7	CASSLVGVHTYEQYF
-	TRBV2	TRBJ1-5	CACRGVVNQPQHF
few	TRBV5-1	TRBJ1-4	CASSLIESSWEKLFF
-	TRBV7-2	TRBJ2-2	CASSSRQMNTGELFF
-	TRBV12-3/TRBV12-4	TRBJ2-3	CASSFTGSRDTQYF
-	TRBV4-2	TRBJ1-2	CASSSRVAGARGYTF